Included here is one T cell receptor beta chain sequence, with context. Different DNA sequences within this sample yield the same CDR3. From germline, CDR1 is MNHEY and CDR2 SVGAGI. V lost 0 bases and J 6 bases, leaving 6 bases between the germline ends. This CDR3 spans 12 amino acids. This entry belongs to a study of cytomegalovirus exposure and HLA in healthy donors. Primers: 60 Vbeta forward and 13 Jbeta reverse. Some clones are missing from TCRdb's copy, which holds only in-frame ones; the method was immunoSEQ multiplex PCR. The data show around 120,000 clones, less than 85% seen once. The receptor's source is a woman aged 40 to 50 in good health and CMV-seronegative. The rearrangement uses TRBV6-5 and TRBJ2-7, with unresolved D. Sequenced material: PBMCs. DNA of the CDR3: TGTGCCAGCAGTTACTCCGGTCGCGAGCAGTACTTC. Translating it yields CASSYSGREQYF.